A selection of T cell receptor beta chains follows, all from one sample in a study of T cells after yellow fever vaccination. TCRdb independently ran MiXCR on the 5' RACE reads; one entry per CDR3 protein. The sample records approximately 300,000 distinct CDR3 sequences, about 10% being singletons. The sequenced sample was CD4+ T cells sorted from PBMCs, obtained 45 days after the yellow fever booster vaccination. All receptors derive from a man aged 18 to 30 who received the YFV17D yellow fever vaccine. The CDR3 runs from the conserved cysteine through the conserved F or W. A D gene is named only where the DNA matches it firmly. A row's size may be missing; if present it is once, few, many or a size class.

TRBJ2-5 | - | - | TRBV2 | TGTGCCAGCAGTGTCCCCAGGGGCGCAGAGACCCAGTACTTC | CASSVPRGAETQYF
TRBJ1-1 | - | - | TRBV12-3/TRBV12-4 | TGTGCCAGCAGTTTAGCTAACGTTGAAGCTTTCTTT | CASSLANVEAFF
TRBJ2-3 | - | few | TRBV7-6 | TGTGCCAGCAGCGACCCGCCGCCTCCAGATACGCAGTATTTT | CASSDPPPPDTQYF
TRBJ1-2 | - | - | TRBV6-5 | TGTGCCAGCAGTTACTCGATGGTAGGGCCCGATGGCTACACCTTC | CASSYSMVGPDGYTF
TRBJ1-2 | - | many | TRBV20-1 | TGCAGTGAGGGACATCTTTATGGCTACACCTTC | CSEGHLYGYTF
TRBJ1-2 | - | - | TRBV25-1 | TGTGCCAGCAGTCCACCCAGCTCCGGGCATGGCTACACCTTC | CASSPPSSGHGYTF
TRBJ2-1 | TRBD2 | few | TRBV7-7 | TGTGCTAGCAGCCCTCTGGGGCGGGGGAATGAGCAGTTCTTC | CASSPLGRGNEQFF
TRBJ1-1 | - | many | TRBV6-5 | TGTGCCAGCAGGGAGTCGACGAAGGGTGCTTTCTTT | CASRESTKGAFF
TRBJ1-2 | TRBD1 | - | TRBV6-5 | TGTGCCAGCAGTCCGGTACAGGGGGCCGGAGGCTACACCTTC | CASSPVQGAGGYTF
TRBJ1-2 | - | few | TRBV15 | TGTGCCACCAGCCTTGGGTTAATAGATGGCTACACCTTC | CATSLGLIDGYTF
TRBJ1-1 | - | - | TRBV30 | TGTGCCTTAGAGGGAATGAACACTGAAGCTTTCTTT | CALEGMNTEAFF
TRBJ1-2 | - | many | TRBV6-5 | TGTGCCAGCAGTTACGGGCAGTTCACTAACTATGGCTACACCTTC | CASSYGQFTNYGYTF
TRBJ1-1 | - | few | TRBV6-1 | TGTGCCAGCTACCGGATACTTAACACTGAAGCTTTCTTT | CASYRILNTEAFF
TRBJ2-5 | TRBD1 | many | TRBV15 | TGTGCCACCAGCAGGTCAACGGGACAGGGCTGGGAGACCCAGTACTTC | CATSRSTGQGWETQYF
TRBJ2-7 | - | - | TRBV6-2/TRBV6-3 | TGTGCCAGCAGTTATTCAGGGCTAGTCTACGAGCAGTACTTC | CASSYSGLVYEQYF
TRBJ2-5 | - | few | TRBV4-2 | TGTGCCAGCAGCCGACGAGATACCCAAGAGACCCAGTACTTC | CASSRRDTQETQYF
TRBJ1-1 | - | - | TRBV3-1 | TGTGCCAGCAGCCAAAAGGGGATCTCCACTGAAGCTTTCTTT | CASSQKGISTEAFF
TRBJ2-5 | TRBD1 | - | TRBV12-5 | TGTGCTAGTGGTGACTCAGGGGGAGAAGAGACCCAGTACTTC | CASGDSGGEETQYF
TRBJ2-3 | - | - | TRBV5-1 | TGCGCCAGCAGCTTGAGTTCGGGGGCCTCAGATACGCAGTATTTT | CASSLSSGASDTQYF
TRBJ1-3 | TRBD1 | many | TRBV28 | TGTGCCAGCAGCTTAACCGGGACAGGGGGCTTAAACACCATATATTTT | CASSLTGTGGLNTIYF
TRBJ1-2 | - | few | TRBV12-3/TRBV12-4 | TGTGCCAGCAGGACACAGGGAAACTATGGCTACACCTTC | CASRTQGNYGYTF
TRBJ2-2 | - | - | TRBV12-5 | TGTGCTAGTGGTACAGGCACCGGGGAGCTGTTTTTT | CASGTGTGELFF
TRBJ2-7 | TRBD1 | - | TRBV3-1 | TGTGCCAGCAGCCCTTGGACAGGGGAAGCCTACGAGCAGTACTTC | CASSPWTGEAYEQYF
TRBJ1-2 | - | - | TRBV30 | TGTGCCTGGACTCCCGGGGGGCAGGGCTACACCTTC | CAWTPGGQGYTF
TRBJ2-7 | - | - | TRBV18 | TGTGCCAGCTCCCCCGCAGGAGGAGTGGTCGAGCAGTACTTC | CASSPAGGVVEQYF
TRBJ1-1 | - | - | TRBV5-1 | TGCGCCAGCAGCTACCTGACAGGCCTGAGCACTGAAGCTTTCTTT | CASSYLTGLSTEAFF
TRBJ1-5 | - | - | TRBV6-6 | TGTGCCAGCAGTTCGGGGTGGGCAAATCAGCCCCAGCATTTT | CASSSGWANQPQHF
TRBJ2-5 | - | - | TRBV5-1 | TGCGCCAGCAGCTTGGAAGGACAGCACCAAGAGACCCAGTACTTC | CASSLEGQHQETQYF
TRBJ2-5 | TRBD1 | few | TRBV7-2 | TGTGCCAGCAGCGTGGACAGGGTGGAAGAGACCCAGTACTTC | CASSVDRVEETQYF
TRBJ1-5 | - | - | TRBV7-2 | TGTGCCAGCAGCCCTTGGGGAAGGGGGAGTCAGCCCCAGCATTTT | CASSPWGRGSQPQHF
TRBJ2-4 | TRBD1 | few | TRBV6-6 | TGTGCCAGCCTTGGGACAGGGTATACAAACATTCAGTACTTC | CASLGTGYTNIQYF
TRBJ1-5 | - | few | TRBV7-2 | TGTGCCAGCAGCTTAGGTCAGGCAGGGAATCAGCCCCAGCATTTT | CASSLGQAGNQPQHF
TRBJ2-2 | TRBD2 | few | TRBV11-2 | TGTGCCAGCAGCTTAGATATCGGGGGGACCGGGGAGCTGTTTTTT | CASSLDIGGTGELFF
TRBJ2-2 | - | few | TRBV21-1 | TGTGCCACCAGCACGGAACTAGCGGATACCAAGGCCTCGAACACCGGGGAGCTGTTTTTT | CATSTELADTKASNTGELFF
TRBJ1-5 | - | many | TRBV21-1 | TGTGCCAGCAGCAAAGAAACAGATTACAAGCCCCAGCATTTT | CASSKETDYKPQHF
TRBJ2-1 | - | medium-sized | TRBV12-3/TRBV12-4 | TGTGCCAGCAGTCCCCCCAGGGCTAGCCCTAACAATGAGCAGTTCTTC | CASSPPRASPNNEQFF
TRBJ2-5 | TRBD1 | - | TRBV3-1 | TGTGCCAGCAGCCAAAGGGGGCCTGTGGAGACCCAGTACTTC | CASSQRGPVETQYF
TRBJ2-6 | - | - | TRBV20-1 | TGCAGTGCTAAGACAGGCTCTGGGGCCAACGTCCTGACTTTC | CSAKTGSGANVLTF
TRBJ1-1 | - | few | TRBV6-2/TRBV6-3 | TGTGCCAGCAACGCGGCGAGGGAATCGAACACTGAAGCTTTCTTT | CASNAARESNTEAFF
TRBJ2-2 | TRBD1 | few | TRBV5-6 | TGTGCCAGCAGCTTATGGGACAGGAGCACCGGGGAGCTGTTTTTT | CASSLWDRSTGELFF
TRBJ1-2 | TRBD1 | - | TRBV2 | TGTGCCAGCAGTGAAAGGGACAGGGGGCTAGCAGGCTACACCTTC | CASSERDRGLAGYTF
TRBJ2-1 | - | few | TRBV5-1 | TGCGCCAGCAGCTTGGGAGGAAGGTACAATGAGCAGTTCTTC | CASSLGGRYNEQFF